Shown below are 18 T cell receptor beta chains from a single sample sequenced in a study of T cell changes during pregnancy in multiple sclerosis (dated by TCRdb to the late 2010s). Library prep was done by the immunoSEQ multiplex PCR assay. Held by TCRdb, this immuneACCESS table contains in-frame sequences only and omits some clones. Under half of the omission traces to an unresolved V gene where checked; the cause of the rest is unknown. In all, the sample holds fewer than 85,000 clones, and around 90% of those were seen once. In total, the top ten clones hold approximately 1.6% of the sample. Sample: peripheral blood, taken in the first trimester of pregnancy. Receptors originate from a female donor in good health, enrolled as a control in a pregnancy study.

J is TRBJ1-5 and V is TRBV4-2, with TRBD1 matching 7 bases. The CDR3 loop spans 17 amino acids. The trim removed 0 bases at V and 2 bases at J, leaving 7 bases unmatched. Germline V lookup: CDR1 LGHNA, CDR2 YNFKEQ. The CDR3, as DNA: TGTGCCAGCAGCCAAGATTCTGGGCAGGGGGGCAATCAGCCCCAGCATTTT. Translating it yields CASSQDSGQGGNQPQHF.

The V and J genes are TRBV5-4 and TRBJ2-5; TRBD2 matches 14 bases. There are 15 residues in the CDR3. The V segment lost 4 bases and the J segment 5 bases; nucleotides outside the gene matches: 4. From germline, CDR1 is SGHNT and CDR2 YYREEE (reference sequence). CDR3 residues: CASSPRLAGGETQYF. CDR3 DNA: TGTGCCAGCAGCCCCAGACTAGCGGGAGGGGAGACCCAGTACTTC.

The rearrangement links TRBV5-1 to TRBJ2-1; D may be TRBD1 (6 bases). The CDR3 is made up of 14 amino acids. Germline lookup yields CDR1 SGHRS and CDR2 YFSETQ. The germline V and J ends were trimmed by 4 bases and 8 bases, with 16 bases remaining between them. The CDR3 sequence: CASSPSSGAYEQFF. Here the CDR3 DNA reads TGCGCCAGCAGCCCCTCGTCAGGGGCATATGAGCAGTTCTTC. Together with reference TRBV5-1 and TRBJ2-1, the CDR3 gives the full variable domain: KAGVTQTPRYLIKTRGQQVTLSCSPISGHRSVSWYQQTPGQGLQFLFEYFSETQRNKGNFPGRFSGRQFSNSRSEMNVSTLELGDSALYLCASSPSSGAYEQFFGPGTRLTVL.

The chain employs TRBV30 and TRBJ2-7; TRBD1 aligns across 9 bases. After removal of 0 bases from V and 7 bases from J, the junction contained 7 bases not matched to a gene. The CDR3 consists of 14 residues. The germline CDR1 and CDR2 sequences are GTSNPN and SVGIG (reference sequence). The CDR3 nucleotides are TGTGCCTGGAGTGTATGGACAGGGGCTCAGGAGCAGTACTTC. Its translation: CAWSVWTGAQEQYF.

Concerning this clone: One end of the junction does not line up with germline, which may come from a read error. The chain joins TRBV7-7 to TRBJ2-5, with unresolved D. Germline CDR1 SSHAT, CDR2 FNYEAQ (reference sequence). This CDR3 region has 13 residues. Written as DNA, the CDR3 is TGTGCTAGCAGCTTAGATCGGGTGGAGACCCAGTACTTC. Its protein is CASSLDRVETQYF.

This clone was seen once. The chain has TRBV6-1 and TRBJ2-3, with a possible D match to TRBD1 (6 bases). The CDR3 sequence is 15 residues long. The ends were cut back, 0 bases at V and 0 bases at J, with 7 bases in the middle. The germline gives CDR1 MNHNS, CDR2 SASEGT. The CDR3 nucleotides are TGTGCCAGCAGTGAAGCGAGGGGGAGCACAGATACGCAGTATTTT. Amino acids: CASSEARGSTDTQYF.

This clone was counted a few times. In the same sample, other DNA sequences code for this CDR3. The J gene is TRBJ1-1, the V gene TRBV7-8; D is undetermined. Germline V gene lookup returns CDR1 SGHVS and CDR2 FQNEAQ. The V end lost 1 base, the J end lost 1 base, and 4 bases lay between the germline ends. The CDR3 consists of 13 residues. CDR3 DNA: TGTGCCAGCAGCTTAGGCAGGAACACTGAAGCTTTCTTT. Residues: CASSLGRNTEAFF.

This clone was observed once. V gene TRBV6-1 combines with J gene TRBJ2-7; TRBD1 agrees at 7 bases. J gave up 0 bases and V 4 bases, and 3 bases lay outside the gene matches. CDR3 length: 14 amino acids. Germline CDR1 reads MNHNS; CDR2 reads SASEGT. CDR3 region: CASSADRTSYEQYF. In nucleotides, the CDR3 is TGTGCCAGCAGTGCGGACAGGACCTCCTACGAGCAGTACTTC.

This clone was recorded once. The CDR3 spells CASSVHGGAKNIQYF. The CDR3 nucleotides are TGTGCCAGCAGTGTCCACGGGGGGGCCAAAAACATTCAGTACTTC. This sequence joins TRBV25-1 and TRBJ2-4; 7 bases fit TRBD2. CDR3 length equals 15 residues. V was clipped by 4 bases and J by 1 base; unmatched bases: 4. Germline V gene lookup returns CDR1 MGHDK and CDR2 SYGVNS.

The sample holds one count of this clone. The chain couples TRBV25-1 to TRBJ1-4, with 7 bases fitting TRBD1. The V gene end was trimmed by 3 bases and the J gene end by 5 bases; junction bases not matched to a gene: 6. CDR3 size: 15 residues. Germline values: CDR1 MGHDK, CDR2 SYGVNS. The CDR3 DNA reads TGTGCCAGCAGTGAGCCGGGACAGAGAAATGAAAAACTGTTTTTT. This gives the protein CASSEPGQRNEKLFF.

The V gene is TRBV19, the J gene TRBJ1-2; weak D call: TRBD1 (5 bases). The V gene lost 9 bases and the J gene lost 2 bases, with 16 bases spanning the gap. This CDR3 comprises 14 residues. The germline gives CDR1 LNHDA, CDR2 SQIVND (reference sequence). CDR3 nucleotides: TGTGCCAGCCTAGGGGTAGAGTGGAACTATGGCTACACCTTC. Translating gives CASLGVEWNYGYTF.

This sequence joins TRBV25-1 and TRBJ2-2; D perhaps matches TRBD1 (6 bases). Germline assignment: CDR1 MGHDK and CDR2 SYGVNS. Trimming cost V 5 bases and J 4 bases, with 23 bases left between them. CDR3 length: 18 residues. This CDR3 reads CASSPAGTTGWITGELFF. The CDR3 nucleotides are TGTGCCAGCAGTCCCGCCGGGACAACTGGGTGGATCACCGGGGAGCTGTTTTTT.

The V and J genes are TRBV7-2 and TRBJ2-2; D call uncertain. CDR1 is SGHTA and CDR2 is FQGNSA in the germline V gene. Trimming took 1 base from V and 6 from J, leaving 9 bases between them. CDR3 length: 14 residues. In DNA, the CDR3 is TGTGCCAGCAGCTTAGACGTCAGCGCCGGGGAGCTGTTTTTT. Translated: CASSLDVSAGELFF.

This clone was counted a single time. The gene calls are TRBV5-8 and TRBJ2-3; TRBD1 matches at 7 bases. There are 15 residues in the CDR3. From germline, CDR1 is SGHTS and CDR2 YDEGEE. After removal of 0 bases from V and 5 bases from J, the junction contained 6 bases not matched to a gene. CDR3 nucleotide sequence: TGTGCCAGCAGCTTGGGACAGGGTAAAGTAGATACGCAGTATTTT. Protein sequence: CASSLGQGKVDTQYF.

This chain uses TRBV29-1 with TRBJ2-2, with D possibly matching TRBD1 (5 bases). The length of the CDR3 is 12 residues. Germline lookup yields CDR1 SQVTM and CDR2 ANQGSEA. Trimming took 6 bases from V and 4 from J, leaving 9 bases between them. CDR3 bases: TGCAGCGTCCGTCAGGGCACCGGGGAGCTGTTTTTT. This codes for CSVRQGTGELFF.

A single count supports this clone. V gene TRBV7-9 combines with J gene TRBJ2-7; 7 bases are a match to TRBD2. The CDR3 is 14 amino acids. Germline-derived CDR1 and CDR2 are SEHNR and FQNEAQ (reference sequence). V was pared by 5 bases and J by 3 bases, with 7 bases of the junction left unmatched. Written as DNA, the CDR3 is TGTGCCAGCAGCCCCGGGAGGCCTCACTACGAGCAGTACTTC. It codes for CASSPGRPHYEQYF.

This clone has only one observation. The chain carries TRBV5-1 and TRBJ1-1; D not resolved. The length of the CDR3 is 13 residues. V dropped 4 bases and J dropped 2 bases, with 9 bases sitting between them. CDR1 and CDR2 (germline): SGHRS, YFSETQ. This chain's CDR3 is CASSLGDNTEAFF. CDR3 coding DNA: TGCGCCAGCAGCCTTGGAGACAACACTGAAGCTTTCTTT.

This rearrangement joins TRBV28 to TRBJ2-3, with D maybe TRBD1 (5 bases). CDR3 size: 15 residues. V was clipped by 5 bases and J by 0 bases, with 12 bases between them. The germline V gene encodes CDR1 MDHEN and CDR2 SYDVKM. This CDR3 is CASSEGDLSTDTQYF. The CDR3 DNA reads TGTGCCAGCAGTGAAGGGGATTTGAGCACAGATACGCAGTATTTT.